These 29 T cell receptor beta chains share one sample of origin, sequenced in a study of human T cells and chemical hapten exposure. Documented time point: patch test 2, 6 weeks after DPC sensitization. Stated treatment: therapeutic diphenylcyclopropenone sensitization with weekly scalp DPC. TCRdb redid the calling of the RACE reads with MiXCR, one entry per CDR3 protein. The sample has over 70,000 distinct CDR3 sequences; under 14% are singletons. This material consisted of whole blood, taken in connection with sensitization to the hapten diphenylcyclopropenone (DPC). Source of these receptors: a man between 18 and 29 years old with alopecia areata. Some clones in this sample may be carry-over from other donors' samples.

The chain couples TRBV5-6 to TRBJ2-3; D is perhaps TRBD1 (6 bases). V was clipped by 2 bases and J by 2 bases, with 12 bases between them. Germline V gives CDR1 SGHDT, CDR2 YYEEEE. The CDR3 contains 15 residues. In DNA form, the CDR3 reads TGTGCCAGCAGCTTCGGGACATACTCCACAGATACGCAGTATTTT. Its protein is CASSFGTYSTDTQYF.

This clonotype was recorded a few times. This chain connects TRBV18 to TRBJ1-1; possible D gene TRBD1, 6 bases. This CDR3 has 14 amino acids. Trimming removed 6 bases at V and 1 base at J, with 12 bases between. Germline CDR1 and CDR2: KGHSH and LQKENI. The CDR3 bases are TGTGCCAGCTCGCGGACAGTCGAGAACACTGAAGCTTTCTTT. This gives the protein CASSRTVENTEAFF.

V and J are TRBV6-5 and TRBJ2-1, with 8 bases identical to TRBD2. This CDR3 is 14 amino acids long. V lost 8 bases to trimming and J lost 2 bases; unmatched junction nucleotides: 5. Germline V gene sequence: CDR1 MNHEY, CDR2 SVGAGI. In DNA, the CDR3 is TGTGCCAGCCGCGGGGGGATCGCCTACAATGAGCAGTTCTTC. It encodes CASRGGIAYNEQFF.

This clonotype was observed a handful of times. The CDR3 here is CASSWDWTYEQYV. The CDR3 DNA follows: TGTGCCAGCAGCTGGGACTGGACCTACGAGCAGTACGTC. The chain couples TRBV6-2 or TRBV6-3 to TRBJ2-7; D may be TRBD2 (6 bases). Germline lookup yields CDR1 MNHEY and CDR2 SVGEGT. This CDR3 contains 13 residues. Trimming took off 6 bases at V and 2 bases at J, with 11 bases between the two ends.

This clonotype was recorded at least ten times. This chain links TRBV7-2 with TRBJ2-5; no firm D call. Trimming took off 2 bases at V and 5 bases at J, with 15 bases between the two ends. Germline V gene data show CDR1 as SGHTA and CDR2 as FQGNSA. The CDR3 covers 15 residues. The CDR3 spells CASSLSSGQTETQYF. CDR3 nucleotides: TGTGCCAGCAGCTTATCGTCCGGCCAGACGGAGACCCAGTACTTC.

V is TRBV11-2 and J is TRBJ2-2, with D uncertain. Trimming left V 5 bases short and J 7 bases short, with 20 bases between. Germline CDR1 is SGHAT and CDR2 is FQNNGV. The CDR3 spans 16 residues. CDR3 in DNA: TGTGCCAGCAGCCCCCGCCGAGACATGGGGAACGGGGAGCTGTTTTTT. Amino acid sequence: CASSPRRDMGNGELFF. The full variable domain, in which reference TRBV11-2 and TRBJ2-2 provide the parts outside the CDR3, is EAGVAQSPRYKIIEKRQSVAFWCNPISGHATLYWYQQILGQGPKLLIQFQNNGVVDDSQLPKDRFSAERLKGVDSTLKIQPAKLEDSAVYLCASSPRRDMGNGELFFGEGSRLTVL.

This clonotype was found a few times. The chain is built from TRBV7-9 and TRBJ1-1, with a tentative D call TRBD1 (6 bases). This CDR3 spans 15 amino acids. Trimming pared 1 base from V and 3 bases from J, leaving 12 bases between. Germline V gene lookup returns CDR1 SEHNR and CDR2 FQNEAQ (reference sequence). The DNA of the CDR3 is TGTGCCAGCAGCTTAGGCCTGGGGGCGGACACTGAAGCTTTCTTT. Translating it yields CASSLGLGADTEAFF.

This clonotype has more than one count but fewer than ten. The chain recombines TRBV7-6 with TRBJ2-1; TRBD2 matches at 11 bases. V shed 2 bases and J 0 bases; nucleotides not matched to a gene: 6. Germline V gene lookup returns CDR1 SGHVS and CDR2 FNYEAQ. The CDR3 is made up of 18 amino acids. CDR3 DNA sequence: TGTGCCAGCAGCTTACATAGCGGGGGGGCCCGCTCCTACAATGAGCAGTTCTTC. As protein: CASSLHSGGARSYNEQFF.

The sample holds a few counts of this clonotype. The J gene is TRBJ2-5, the V gene TRBV6-2 or TRBV6-3, with 10 bases fitting TRBD2. Germline V gene data show CDR1 as MNHEY and CDR2 as SVGEGT. This CDR3 contains 15 residues. Trimming at V came to 5 bases and at J to 1 base, leaving 4 bases not matched to a gene. The CDR3, as DNA: TGTGCCAGCAGTACTAGACTAGCGGGCCAAGAGACCCAGTACTTC. Protein: CASSTRLAGQETQYF.

This clonotype was detected many times. This chain uses TRBV3-1 with TRBJ1-2, with 9 bases aligning to TRBD1. The CDR3 totals 14 residues. Germline V gives CDR1 LGHDT, CDR2 YNNKEL (reference sequence). Germline trimming cut 4 bases from V and 3 bases from J; bases unmatched to any gene: 3. The CDR3 sequence: CASSPWTGDYGYTF. In nucleotides, the CDR3 is TGTGCCAGCAGCCCTTGGACAGGGGACTATGGCTACACCTTC.

CDR3 region: CASSSGLQGNYGYTF. As DNA, the CDR3 is TGCGCCAGCAGCTCGGGGTTGCAGGGTAACTATGGCTACACCTTC. The chain uses TRBV4-1 and TRBJ1-2, with a possible D match to TRBD1 (5 bases). Germline CDR1 and CDR2: MGHRA and YSYEKL. This CDR3 spans 15 amino acids. The V end lost 5 bases, the J end lost 1 base, and 14 bases lay between the germline ends.

The sample holds a few counts of this clonotype. This chain joins TRBV12-3 or TRBV12-4 and TRBJ1-1, with D maybe TRBD1 (5 bases). The ends were cut back, 4 bases at V and 1 base at J, with 13 bases in the middle. This CDR3 region has 15 residues. The CDR3 nucleotides read TGTGCCAGCAGTTGGGGCGGGACCCAGAACACTGAAGCTTTCTTT. It specifies CASSWGGTQNTEAFF.

The V and J genes are TRBV6-5 and TRBJ1-1, with unresolved D. Deletions cut 0 bases from V and 0 bases from J, with 5 bases between. The CDR3 is made up of 14 amino acids. Germline-derived CDR1 and CDR2 are MNHEY and SVGAGI. The CDR3 coding sequence is TGTGCCAGCAGTTACTCGAGTATGAACACTGAAGCTTTCTTT. Protein product: CASSYSSMNTEAFF.

This clonotype was recorded at least ten times. The chain carries TRBV12-3 or TRBV12-4 and TRBJ2-6; D is uncertain. With 6 bases removed from V and 0 bases from J, the gap between germline ends came to 15 bases. The CDR3 spans 17 residues. For the CDR3, the DNA is TGTGCCAGCAGCCCAACTGGTCGGGCCTCTGGGGCCAACGTCCTGACTTTC. This sequence encodes CASSPTGRASGANVLTF.

A word on this clonotype: At one end, the junction sequence differs from germline, possibly due to a read error. The V and J genes are TRBV6-1 and TRBJ2-3, with 15 bases lining up with TRBD2. The CDR3 spans 15 residues. Germline CDR1 and CDR2: MNHNS and SASEGT. DNA of the CDR3: TGTGCCCGCAGTGGACTAGCGGGGGGGCCAGATACGCAGTATTTT. Translation gives CARSGLAGGPDTQYF.

This clonotype was found a few times. The V call is TRBV6-5, the J call TRBJ2-5; D gene uncertain. CDR3 size: 14 residues. The ends were cut back, 2 bases at V and 0 bases at J, with 7 bases in the middle. Per germline, CDR1 MNHEY and CDR2 SVGAGI. In DNA, the CDR3 is TGTGCCAGCAGTTACCGCGGCTACCAAGAGACCCAGTACTTC. This translates into CASSYRGYQETQYF.

This clonotype has only a few counts. The rearrangement joins TRBV9 to TRBJ1-4; D uncertain. This CDR3 has 12 residues. Germline assignment: CDR1 SGDLS and CDR2 YYNGEE. V shed 4 bases and J shed 6 bases, with 7 bases lying between them. CDR3 residues: CASSSRDEKLFF. DNA for the CDR3: TGTGCCAGCAGCTCTAGAGATGAAAAACTGTTTTTT.

J is TRBJ2-1 and V is TRBV15; D gene uncertain. V lost 0 bases to trimming and J lost 9 bases, with 9 bases between them. Germline V gives CDR1 LNHNV, CDR2 YYDKDF (reference sequence). The CDR3 is 13 residues long. The CDR3 region has the DNA TGTGCCACCAGCAGAGATTCCGCGAGTGAGCAGTTCTTC. It codes for CATSRDSASEQFF.

Only a few counts were recorded for this clonotype. V is TRBV6-5 and J is TRBJ1-2; TRBD1 aligns across 11 bases. The CDR3 totals 13 residues. CDR1 MNHEY and CDR2 SVGAGI come from the germline V gene. After removal of 4 bases from V and 10 bases from J, the junction contained 5 bases not matched to a gene. The CDR3 region has the DNA TGTGCCAGCAGTTCCTGGACAGGGGGCGACTACACCTTC. This translates into CASSSWTGGDYTF.

The chain has TRBV5-1 and TRBJ1-2; maybe TRBD1 (6 bases). CDR3 length: 17 amino acids. Looked up from germline, CDR1 is SGHRS and CDR2 is YFSETQ. V lost 4 bases and J 0 bases, leaving 19 bases between the germline ends. The CDR3 DNA reads as TGCGCCAGCAGCCCGGGGACACTCGGTCTTACTAACTATGGCTACACCTTC. Residues: CASSPGTLGLTNYGYTF.

This clonotype was seen more than once but under ten times. The chain recombines TRBV4-2 with TRBJ1-2, with D perhaps TRBD1 (6 bases). V was shortened by 2 bases and J by 2 bases, with 12 bases between the two germline ends. The CDR3 consists of 15 residues. From germline, CDR1 is LGHNA and CDR2 YNFKEQ. CDR3 sequence: CASSQNRDLNYGYTF. The CDR3 region has the DNA TGTGCCAGCAGCCAAAACAGGGACTTAAACTATGGCTACACCTTC.

The gene calls are TRBV6-1 and TRBJ1-6, with D perhaps TRBD1 (5 bases). V was clipped by 8 bases and J by 10 bases, with 18 bases between them. The germline gives CDR1 MNHNS, CDR2 SASEGT. This CDR3 has 14 amino acids. The CDR3 sequence: CASAVDSDFSPLHF. Written as DNA, the CDR3 is TGTGCCAGCGCCGTTGACAGCGATTTCTCACCCCTCCACTTT.

Ten or more counts support this clonotype. This chain links TRBV6-2 or TRBV6-3 with TRBJ2-3, with 7 bases that match TRBD1. Germline values: CDR1 MNHEY, CDR2 SVGEGT. Losses at the gene ends were 2 bases for V and 5 bases for J; bases not matched to a gene: 7. This CDR3 has 15 residues. The CDR3 is CASSYTGTELDTQYF. The CDR3 DNA follows: TGTGCCAGCAGTTACACCGGGACAGAGTTAGATACGCAGTATTTT.

This clonotype was recorded at least ten times. The rearrangement uses TRBV5-1 and TRBJ1-5; 8 bases align to TRBD1. The CDR3 contains 15 residues. In germline, CDR1 is SGHRS, CDR2 YFSETQ. Losses at the gene ends were 4 bases for V and 2 bases for J; bases not matched to a gene: 5. The CDR3 DNA is TGCGCCAGCAGCCTAGGGACAGGCCGCAATCAGCCCCAGCATTTT. This translates into CASSLGTGRNQPQHF.

The CDR3 DNA reads TGTGCCAGCAGCTTTTGGACAGGGGGCGCAGCTGAAGCTTTCTTT. Translation: CASSFWTGGAAEAFF. The chain couples TRBV5-5 to TRBJ1-1, with TRBD1 identical over 11 bases. CDR3 length: 15 residues. J was trimmed by 6 bases and V by 2 bases; bases with no gene match: 6. The germline V gene has CDR1 SGHKS and CDR2 YYEKEE (reference sequence). Together with reference TRBV5-5 and TRBJ1-1, the CDR3 gives the full variable domain: DAGVTQSPTHLIKTRGQQVTLRCSPISGHKSVSWYQQVLGQGPQFIFQYYEKEERGRGNFPDRFSARQFPNYSSELNVNALLLGDSALYLCASSFWTGGAAEAFFGQGTRLTVV.

The genes are TRBV10-3 and TRBJ2-2; D not certain. The germline V and J ends were trimmed by 3 bases and 4 bases, with 12 bases remaining between them. The germline V gene encodes CDR1 ENHRY and CDR2 SYGVKD. This CDR3 comprises 15 residues. The CDR3, as DNA: TGTGCCATCAGTGACAGGACCCGTGGCACCGGGGAGCTGTTTTTT. It translates to CAISDRTRGTGELFF.

This clonotype has just a few counts. This chain connects TRBV6-2 or TRBV6-3 to TRBJ1-5; D unresolved. V dropped 7 bases and J dropped 0 bases, with 10 bases sitting between them. This CDR3 is 14 amino acids long. Germline lookup yields CDR1 MNHEY and CDR2 SVGEGT. The chain's CDR3 is CASTEKYSNQPQHF. For the CDR3, the DNA is TGTGCCAGCACCGAGAAATATAGCAATCAGCCCCAGCATTTT.

The genes are TRBV7-9 and TRBJ2-1, with TRBD1 matching 9 bases. This CDR3 is 15 amino acids long. Germline V lookup: CDR1 SEHNR, CDR2 FQNEAQ (reference sequence). V lost 7 bases, J lost 3 bases, and 7 bases stayed unmatched. The CDR3 DNA sequence: TGTGCCAGCACCTACAGGGGGCTCTTCTACAATGAGCAGTTCTTC. Its protein is CASTYRGLFYNEQFF.

This clonotype was picked up many times. This chain joins TRBV9 and TRBJ2-5, with a tentative D call TRBD1 (6 bases). The V gene's germline CDR1 is SGDLS and CDR2 YYNGEE. CDR3 length: 15 residues. Trimming pared 4 bases from V and 1 base from J, leaving 14 bases between. CDR3 bases: TGTGCCAGCAGCTCCTTTGGGGGCCCCCAAGAGACCCAGTACTTC. Translation: CASSSFGGPQETQYF.